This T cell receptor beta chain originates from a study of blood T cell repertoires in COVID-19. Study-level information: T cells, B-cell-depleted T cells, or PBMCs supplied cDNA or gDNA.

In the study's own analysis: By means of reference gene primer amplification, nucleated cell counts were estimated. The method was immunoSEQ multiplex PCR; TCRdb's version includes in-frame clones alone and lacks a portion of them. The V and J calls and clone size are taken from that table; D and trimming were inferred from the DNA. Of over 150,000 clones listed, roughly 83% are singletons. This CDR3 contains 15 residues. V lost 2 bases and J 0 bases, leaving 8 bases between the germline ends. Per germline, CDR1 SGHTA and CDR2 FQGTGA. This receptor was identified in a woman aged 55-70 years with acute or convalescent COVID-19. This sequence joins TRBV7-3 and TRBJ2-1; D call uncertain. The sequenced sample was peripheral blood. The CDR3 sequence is CASSLDVSSYNEQFF. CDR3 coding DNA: TGTGCCAGCAGCTTAGATGTGAGCTCCTACAATGAGCAGTTCTTC.